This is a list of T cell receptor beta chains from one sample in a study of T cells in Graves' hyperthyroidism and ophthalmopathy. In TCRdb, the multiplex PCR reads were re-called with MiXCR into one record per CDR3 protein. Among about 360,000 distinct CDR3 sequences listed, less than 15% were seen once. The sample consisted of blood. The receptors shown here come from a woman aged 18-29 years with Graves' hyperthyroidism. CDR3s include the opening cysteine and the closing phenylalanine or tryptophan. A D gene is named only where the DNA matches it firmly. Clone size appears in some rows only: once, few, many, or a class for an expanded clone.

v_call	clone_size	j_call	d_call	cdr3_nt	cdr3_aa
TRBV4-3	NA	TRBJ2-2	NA	TGCGCCAGCAGCCAAGAAGGCAGCCGAACGAGGACCGGGGAGCTGTTTTTT	CASSQEGSRTRTGELFF
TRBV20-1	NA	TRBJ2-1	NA	TGCAGTGCTAGTGGTCTAGCTGCTTACAGTGAGCAGTTCTTC	CSASGLAAYSEQFF
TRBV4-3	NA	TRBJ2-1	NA	TGCGCCAGCAGCCAAGATCTTAGTGAGCAGTTCTTC	CASSQDLSEQFF
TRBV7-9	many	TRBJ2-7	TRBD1	TGTGCCAGCAGCACAACCGGGACAGCCTACGAGCAGTACTTC	CASSTTGTAYEQYF
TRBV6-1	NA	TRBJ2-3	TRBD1	TGTGCCAGCAGTCGGAACAGACAGGGGGCAAAGACAGATACGCAGTATTTT	CASSRNRQGAKTDTQYF
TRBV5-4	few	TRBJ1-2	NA	TGTGCCAGCAGCCAGCAATTGAGGGAAGGAGGCTATGGCTACACCTTC	CASSQQLREGGYGYTF
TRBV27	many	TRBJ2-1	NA	TGTGCCAGCAGTTCACAGACTAGTTCCAGCTTTTGGAGTGTCGCTGAGCAGTTCTTC	CASSSQTSSSFWSVAEQFF
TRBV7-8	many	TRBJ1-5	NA	TGTGCCAGCAGCTTAGCGTATGAAGAACAGCCCCAGCATTTT	CASSLAYEEQPQHF
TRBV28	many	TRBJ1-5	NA	TGTGCCAGCAGTTTATCAGGGCAGCCCCAGCATTTT	CASSLSGQPQHF
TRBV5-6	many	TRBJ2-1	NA	TGCGGTAGCGGAACCTACAATGAGCAGTTCTTC	CGSGTYNEQFF
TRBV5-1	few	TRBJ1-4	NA	TGTGCCAGTAGTCTAGAAACAACTAATGAAAAACTGTTTTTT	CASSLETTNEKLFF
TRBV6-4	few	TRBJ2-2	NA	TGTGCCAGCAGCGCCGGGACGGTGACCGGGGAGCTGTTTTTT	CASSAGTVTGELFF
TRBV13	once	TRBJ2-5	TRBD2	TGTGCCAGCAGCTTAGAGCTTAGCGGGGCGGCCCTTATTCAAGAGACCCAGTACTTC	CASSLELSGAALIQETQYF
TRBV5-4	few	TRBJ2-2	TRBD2	TGTGCCAGCAGCCTCCTGGGGGGGGGAAACACCGGGGAGCTGTTTTTT	CASSLLGGGNTGELFF
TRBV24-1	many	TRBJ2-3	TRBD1	TGTGCCACCAGTGATCTGGACAGGGGCACAGATACGCAGTATTTT	CATSDLDRGTDTQYF
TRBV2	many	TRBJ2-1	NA	TGTGCCAGCACGGCGATCACCCAAAACAATGAGCAGTTCTTC	CASTAITQNNEQFF
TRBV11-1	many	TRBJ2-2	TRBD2	TGTGCCAGCAGCTTCTACGGGGGGGCGGTTCCCGGGGAGCTGTTTTTT	CASSFYGGAVPGELFF
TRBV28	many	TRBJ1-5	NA	TGTGCCAGCAGTCTAAAATATCAGCCCCAGCATTTT	CASSLKYQPQHF